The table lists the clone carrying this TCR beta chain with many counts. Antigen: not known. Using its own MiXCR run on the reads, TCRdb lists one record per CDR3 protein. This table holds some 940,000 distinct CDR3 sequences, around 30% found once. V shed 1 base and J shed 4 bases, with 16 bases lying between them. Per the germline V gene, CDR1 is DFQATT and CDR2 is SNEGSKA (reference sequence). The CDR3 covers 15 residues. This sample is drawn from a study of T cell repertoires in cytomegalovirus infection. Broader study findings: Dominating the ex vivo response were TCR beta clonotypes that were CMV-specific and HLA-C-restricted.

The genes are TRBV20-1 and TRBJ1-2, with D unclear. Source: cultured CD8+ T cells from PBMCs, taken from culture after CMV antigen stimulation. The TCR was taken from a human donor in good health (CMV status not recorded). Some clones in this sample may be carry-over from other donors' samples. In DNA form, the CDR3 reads TGCAGTGCTAGAGGTTCGGGCCGGGAAGGCTATGGCTACACCTTC. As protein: CSARGSGREGYGYTF.